This TCR beta chain was identified during a study of shared clonotypes between healthy human individuals (dated by TCRdb to the early 2020s). Context from the whole study: A couple of women and a few men aged 18 to 49 years were included in the cohort. The study deeply sequenced blood TCR repertoires of 5 or 6 healthy adults to estimate repertoire size and the extent of clonotype sharing between individuals. For each donor, CD4 naive and CD4 memory were each run on three plates, CD8 naive on two plates, and CD8 memory on one plate. Between about 0.8 and 9 billion PBMCs per donor were obtained by leukapheresis. Libraries were prepared and TCR repertoires were sequenced by different laboratories using diverse techniques, in order to increase sequencing depth and limit assay-specific biases.

Paper-wide results and their limitations: Compared with non-shared clonotypes, the clonotypes found in all four sorted-subset donors had higher generation probabilities. Sampling was limited to blood, and TCR repertoires in tissue likely differ from TCR repertoires in blood. Based on pairwise subsampling, the degree of clonotype sharing among donors was expected to be affected by sequencing depth. Larger estimated clonotype richness was generally found for naive subsets than for memory subsets. Incomplete sequencing was indicated by rarefaction of sorted-subset datasets, despite the large sequencing depth. When four donors were compared, the shared fraction of clonotypes was around 5% for naive CD4, approximately 3.5% for naive CD8, roughly 2.5% for memory CD4, and around 0.37% for memory CD8. Because the study included a small number of donors, the genetic and exposure-history diversity represented was limited.

Using the deep immunoSEQ assay, TCR CDR3 regions were amplified from genomic DNA by multiplex PCR. Genomic DNA extracted from each cell subset was distributed evenly over all wells of several immunoSEQ 96-well plates, and each plate served as one replicate. For sorted subsets, approximately 210 ng of genomic DNA, equivalent to tens of thousands of T cell genomes, went into each replicate PCR. Purified libraries were quantified with a Qubit 3.0 fluorometer, sized on a Bioanalyzer 2100, and re-quantified with the KAPA Library Quantification kit. A separate single-read 150-cycle Illumina NextSeq 550 flow cell was used to sequence each immunoSEQ 96-well plate. Turning to the authors' computational methods: Because the immunoSEQ output included only junctional sequences and no quality scores, the filtering could not be the same as the filtering used for full-length reads. To assign V/J genes and CDR3, sequences were annotated against IMGT germline references using PyIR, a Python wrapper for IgBLAST v1.9. Reads with weak V/J assignments (E-value above 1e-6), missing CDR3, stop codons, out-of-frame junctions, or ambiguous translated residues were removed. V3J clonotypes were defined as sequences sharing an identical inferred V gene, J gene, and CDR3 amino acid sequence. To compute the percentage overlap between repertoires, the number of shared unique clonotypes was divided by the size of the smaller repertoire. RTK rarefaction, the Chao1 estimator, and Recon v2.1 estimates of unobserved clonotypes were used to assess repertoire richness. For all TCRbeta clonotypes obtained by the gDNA method from four donors, generation probabilities were computed with OLGA. Imported from immuneACCESS, the table was reduced by TCRdb to in-frame sequences with V and J called. These copies leave out some clones; in studies compared against another copy, an unresolved V gene accounts for under half, and the cause of the remainder is not known. The V and J calls and clone size were taken over from that table, and D and trimming were inferred from the DNA. Within this sample are over 2 million clones, with roughly 95% of them counted one time only. The ten largest clones add up to 0.1% to 0.15% of the sample.

The donors were healthy, HIV-negative adults with no recently reported acute infections or vaccinations. Every donor was a Caucasian adult living in Nashville, Tennessee, USA. CD4+ T cells were enriched through magnetic negative selection, after which naive cells were positively selected on CD45RA and the remaining negative fraction served as the memory subset. Blood was collected by leukapheresis, and PBMCs were isolated by Ficoll-Histopaque density gradient centrifugation and then cryopreserved in liquid nitrogen vapor phase. Analytical flow cytometry was used to check the purity and quantity of each magnetically sorted T cell population. From each sorted fraction, genomic DNA was isolated and quantified by UV absorbance on a Nanodrop 2000c. Regarding this clone: Its antigen is currently not known. No much larger clonotype is one base removed from it; base qualities were not supplied.

The origin of this receptor is a man between 18 and 35 years old in good health. Sequenced: naive CD4+ T cells sorted from blood. Read against the paper, the sample's cell subset or site label means: CD45RA+ positively selected.

In nucleotide form, the sequence is TGTGCCAGCAGCGTACCTTCGGACACCATATATTTT. Its protein reads: CASSVPSDTIYF. The V and J segments used are TRBV9 and TRBJ1-3, with no confidently assigned D gene. V drops 1 base and J drops 8 bases, leaving 7 bases in between. There are 12 amino acids in the CDR3, from cysteine to phenylalanine inclusive. Only the CDR3 portion is preserved as DNA: 36 bases, with reading frame beginning at the first base. The germline V gene provides CDR1 SGDLS and CDR2 YYNGEE. This CDR3, with the reference TRBV9 and TRBJ1-3 proteins standing in past its ends, gives the full variable domain DSGVTQTPKHLITATGQRVTLRCSPRSGDLSVYWYQQSLDQGLQFLIQYYNGEERAKGNILERFSAQQFPDLHSELNLSSLELGDSALYFCASSVPSDTIYFGEGSWLTVV.